This T cell receptor (beta chain) was documented in a study of blood T cells in healthy people across ages. The CDR3 is made up of 13 amino acids. V was trimmed by 4 bases and J by 8 bases, leaving 13 bases between them. Germline V gives CDR1 SGHTA, CDR2 FQGTGA. Next came a second PCR, run for 7 to 11 cycles, which used a sample-barcoded 5' primer along with a J-beta primer mix. TCRdb redid the calling of the 5' RACE reads with MiXCR, one entry per CDR3 protein. Found here are about 580,000 distinct CDR3 sequences, 47% of them singletons; the top ten hold 20% to 25%. Each donor was a healthy Caucasian individual from Russia, aged about 6 to 95.

The TCR sequence derives from a man at least 80 years old in good health. Specimen: blood. The gene calls are TRBV7-3 and TRBJ2-3; D gene ambiguous. CDR3 nucleotide sequence: TGTGCCAGCAGCTCACCGCCAAAGGGTACGCAGTATTTT. Translating gives CASSSPPKGTQYF.